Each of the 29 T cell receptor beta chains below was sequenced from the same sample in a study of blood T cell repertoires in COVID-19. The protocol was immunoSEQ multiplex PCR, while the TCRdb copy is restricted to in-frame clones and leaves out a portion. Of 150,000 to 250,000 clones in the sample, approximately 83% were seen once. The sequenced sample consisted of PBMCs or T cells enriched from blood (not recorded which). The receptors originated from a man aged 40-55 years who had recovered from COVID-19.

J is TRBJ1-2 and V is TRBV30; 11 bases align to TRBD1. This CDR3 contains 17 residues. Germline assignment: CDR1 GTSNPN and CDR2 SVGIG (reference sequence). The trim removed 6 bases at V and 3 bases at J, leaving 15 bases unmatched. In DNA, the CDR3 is TGTGCCTGCAATGATGGACAGGGGGCTTTCGGTTACTATGGCTACACCTTC. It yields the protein CACNDGQGAFGYYGYTF. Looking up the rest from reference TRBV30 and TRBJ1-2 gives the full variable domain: SQTIHQWPATLVQPVGSPLSLECTVEGTSNPNLYWYRQAAGRGLQLLFYSVGIGQISSEVPQNLSASRPQDRQFILSSKKLLLSDSGFYLCACNDGQGAFGYYGYTFGSGTRLTVV.

The CDR3 coding sequence is TGCGCCAGCAGCCAAGCCCAATCTGGGGCGGGGGGTAACACCGGGGAGCTGTTTTTT. Protein product: CASSQAQSGAGGNTGELFF. The chain carries TRBV4-3 and TRBJ2-2; 8 nucleotides line up with TRBD2. The V gene's germline CDR1 is LGHNA and CDR2 YSLEER. The CDR3 totals 19 residues. V shed 1 base and J 2 bases; nucleotides not matched to a gene: 12.

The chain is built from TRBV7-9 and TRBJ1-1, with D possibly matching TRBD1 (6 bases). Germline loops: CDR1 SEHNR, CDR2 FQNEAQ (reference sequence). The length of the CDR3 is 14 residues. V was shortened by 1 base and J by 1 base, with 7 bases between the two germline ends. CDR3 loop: CASSLGGQNTEAFF. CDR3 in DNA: TGTGCCAGCAGCTTAGGGGGACAGAACACTGAAGCTTTCTTT.

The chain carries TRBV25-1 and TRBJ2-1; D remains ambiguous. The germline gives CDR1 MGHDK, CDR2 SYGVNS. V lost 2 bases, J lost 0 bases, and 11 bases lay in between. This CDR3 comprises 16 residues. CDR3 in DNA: TGTGCCAGCAGTGAACACCGGCCTAGCTCCTACAATGAGCAGTTCTTC. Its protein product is CASSEHRPSSYNEQFF.

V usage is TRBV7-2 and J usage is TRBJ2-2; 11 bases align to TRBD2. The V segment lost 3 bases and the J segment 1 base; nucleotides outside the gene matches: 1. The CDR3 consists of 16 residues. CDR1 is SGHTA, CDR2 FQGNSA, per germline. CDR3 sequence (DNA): TGTGCCAGCAGCTTGACTAGCGGGGTGAACACCGGGGAGCTGTTTTTT. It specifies CASSLTSGVNTGELFF.

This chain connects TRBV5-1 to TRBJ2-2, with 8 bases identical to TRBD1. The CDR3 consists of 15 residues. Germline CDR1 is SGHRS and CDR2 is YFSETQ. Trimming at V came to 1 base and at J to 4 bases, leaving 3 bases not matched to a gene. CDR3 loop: CASSLQGAGTGELFF. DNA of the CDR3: TGCGCCAGCAGCTTGCAGGGGGCAGGCACCGGGGAGCTGTTTTTT.

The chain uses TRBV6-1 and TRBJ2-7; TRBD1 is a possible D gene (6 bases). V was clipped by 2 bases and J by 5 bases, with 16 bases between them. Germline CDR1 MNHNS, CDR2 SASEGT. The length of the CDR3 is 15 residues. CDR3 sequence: CASSESGALRNEQYF. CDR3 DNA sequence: TGTGCCAGCAGTGAATCAGGGGCCTTGAGGAACGAGCAGTACTTC.

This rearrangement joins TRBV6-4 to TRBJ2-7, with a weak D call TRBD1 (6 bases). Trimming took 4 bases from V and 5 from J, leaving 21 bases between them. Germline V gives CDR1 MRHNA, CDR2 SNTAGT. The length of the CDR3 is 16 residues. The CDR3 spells CASSGPGHPTFHEQYF. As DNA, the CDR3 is TGTGCCAGCAGTGGGCCGGGACACCCTACTTTCCACGAGCAGTACTTC.

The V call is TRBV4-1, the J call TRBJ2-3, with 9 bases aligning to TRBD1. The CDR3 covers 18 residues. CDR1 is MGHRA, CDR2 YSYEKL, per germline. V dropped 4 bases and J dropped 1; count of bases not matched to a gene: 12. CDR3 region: CASSRGPSRDRGTDTQYF. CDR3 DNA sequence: TGCGCCAGCAGCCGCGGCCCTTCGCGGGACAGGGGCACAGATACGCAGTATTTT.

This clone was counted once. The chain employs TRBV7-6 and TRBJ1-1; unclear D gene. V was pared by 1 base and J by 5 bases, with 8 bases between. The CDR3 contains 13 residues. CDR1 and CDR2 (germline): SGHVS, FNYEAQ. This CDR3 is CASSLDSSTEAFF. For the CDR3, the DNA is TGTGCCAGCAGCTTAGACAGTAGTACTGAAGCTTTCTTT.

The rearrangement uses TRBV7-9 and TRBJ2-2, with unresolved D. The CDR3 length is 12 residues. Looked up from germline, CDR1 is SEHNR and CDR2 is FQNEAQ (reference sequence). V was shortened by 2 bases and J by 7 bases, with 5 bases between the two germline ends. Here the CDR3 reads CASSLSNGELFF. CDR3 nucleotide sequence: TGTGCCAGCAGCTTATCTAACGGGGAGCTGTTTTTT. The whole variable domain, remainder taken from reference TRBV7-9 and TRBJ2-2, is DTGVSQNPRHKITKRGQNVTFRCDPISEHNRLYWYRQTLGQGPEFLTYFQNEAQLEKSRLLSDRFSAERPKGSFSTLEIQRTEQGDSAMYLCASSLSNGELFFGEGSRLTVL.

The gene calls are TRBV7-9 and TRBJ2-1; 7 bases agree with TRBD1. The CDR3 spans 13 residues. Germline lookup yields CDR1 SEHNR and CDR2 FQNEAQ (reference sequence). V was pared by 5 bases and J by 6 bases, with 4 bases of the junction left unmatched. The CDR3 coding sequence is TGTGCCAGCAGCCTGGGACAGCTCAATGAGCAGTTCTTC. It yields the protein CASSLGQLNEQFF.

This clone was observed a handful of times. The chain's CDR3 is CASSRQPYQGTSSGYTF. The CDR3 DNA reads TGTGCCAGTAGTCGACAACCCTATCAGGGAACCTCAAGTGGCTACACCTTC. This chain connects TRBV19 to TRBJ1-2, with D possibly TRBD1 on 5 matching bases. Per germline, CDR1 LNHDA and CDR2 SQIVND (reference sequence). The germline V and J ends were trimmed by 5 bases and 7 bases, with 26 bases remaining between them. This CDR3 has 17 amino acids.

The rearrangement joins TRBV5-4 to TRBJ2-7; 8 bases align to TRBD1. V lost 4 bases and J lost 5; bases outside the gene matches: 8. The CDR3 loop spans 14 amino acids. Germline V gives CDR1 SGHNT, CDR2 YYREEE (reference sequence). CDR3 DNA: TGTGCCAGCAGCACGCGGACAGGGAAAAACGAGCAGTACTTC. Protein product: CASSTRTGKNEQYF.

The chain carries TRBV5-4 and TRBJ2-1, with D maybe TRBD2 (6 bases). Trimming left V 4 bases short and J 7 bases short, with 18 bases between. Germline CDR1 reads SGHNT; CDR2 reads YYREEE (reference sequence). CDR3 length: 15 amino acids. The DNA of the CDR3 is TGTGCCAGCAGCCCCACCGAACCCGCGGGAAATGAGCAGTTCTTC. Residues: CASSPTEPAGNEQFF.

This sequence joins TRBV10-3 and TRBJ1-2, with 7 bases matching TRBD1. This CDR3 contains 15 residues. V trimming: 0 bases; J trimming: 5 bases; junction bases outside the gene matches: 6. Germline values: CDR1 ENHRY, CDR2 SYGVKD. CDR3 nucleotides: TGTGCCATCAGTGAGTCGAAGACAGGGATGTATGGCTACACCTTC. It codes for CAISESKTGMYGYTF.

As DNA, the CDR3 is TGTGCCAGCTCAAACAGGGGGCTCTATGGCTACACCTTC. This gives the protein CASSNRGLYGYTF. The V and J genes are TRBV18 and TRBJ1-2; 9 bases align to TRBD1. Germline trimming cut 5 bases from V and 4 bases from J; bases unmatched to any gene: 2. Germline-derived CDR1 and CDR2 are KGHSH and LQKENI. The CDR3 spans 13 residues.

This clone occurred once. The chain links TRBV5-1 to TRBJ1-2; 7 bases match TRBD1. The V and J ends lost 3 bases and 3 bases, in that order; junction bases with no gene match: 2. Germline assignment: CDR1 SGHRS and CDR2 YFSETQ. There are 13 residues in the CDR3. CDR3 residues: CASSYGQDYGYTF. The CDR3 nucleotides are TGCGCCAGCAGCTACGGACAGGACTATGGCTACACCTTC.

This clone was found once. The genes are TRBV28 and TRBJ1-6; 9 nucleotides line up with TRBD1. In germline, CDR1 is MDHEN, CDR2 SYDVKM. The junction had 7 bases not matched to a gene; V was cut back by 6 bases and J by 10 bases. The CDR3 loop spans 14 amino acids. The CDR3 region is CASRSDRGPSPLHF. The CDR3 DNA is TGTGCCAGCAGGTCGGACAGGGGACCCTCACCCCTCCACTTT.

In DNA form, the CDR3 reads TGTGCCAGCAGCGCTAAACTAGGGAACTATGGCTACACCTTC. Its protein is CASSAKLGNYGYTF. J is TRBJ1-2 and V is TRBV6-5; no clear D gene. CDR1 MNHEY and CDR2 SVGAGI come from the germline V gene. Trimming removed 6 bases from V and 2 bases from J, with 13 bases in between. The CDR3 runs to 14 residues.

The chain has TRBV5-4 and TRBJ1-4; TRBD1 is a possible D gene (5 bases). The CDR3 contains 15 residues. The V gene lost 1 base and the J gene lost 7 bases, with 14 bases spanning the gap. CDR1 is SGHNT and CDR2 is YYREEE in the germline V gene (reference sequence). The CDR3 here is CASSLFGGESEKLFF. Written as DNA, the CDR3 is TGTGCCAGCAGCTTGTTCGGGGGGGAGAGTGAAAAACTGTTTTTT.

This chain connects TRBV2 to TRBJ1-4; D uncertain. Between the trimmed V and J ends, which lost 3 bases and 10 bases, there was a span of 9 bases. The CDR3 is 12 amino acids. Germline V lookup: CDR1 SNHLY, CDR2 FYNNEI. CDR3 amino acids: CASSDGDLKLFF. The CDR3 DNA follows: TGTGCCAGCAGTGACGGAGACTTAAAACTGTTTTTT.

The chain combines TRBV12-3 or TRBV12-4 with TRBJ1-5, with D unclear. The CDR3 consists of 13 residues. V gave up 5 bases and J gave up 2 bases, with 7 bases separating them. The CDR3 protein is CASSHRRNQPQHF. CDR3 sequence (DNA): TGTGCCAGCAGTCACAGACGCAATCAGCCCCAGCATTTT.

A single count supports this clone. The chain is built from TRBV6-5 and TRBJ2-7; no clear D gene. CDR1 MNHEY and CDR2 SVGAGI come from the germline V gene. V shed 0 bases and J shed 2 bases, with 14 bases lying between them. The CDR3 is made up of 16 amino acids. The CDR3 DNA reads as TGTGCCAGCAGTTACTCCCTAAACTCGCTAGCCTACGAGCAGTACTTC. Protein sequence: CASSYSLNSLAYEQYF.

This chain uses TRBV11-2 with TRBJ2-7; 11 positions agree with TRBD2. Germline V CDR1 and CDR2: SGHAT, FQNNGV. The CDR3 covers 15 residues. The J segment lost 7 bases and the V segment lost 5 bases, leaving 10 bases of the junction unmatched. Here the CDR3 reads CASSPTTSGGPEQYF. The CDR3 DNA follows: TGTGCCAGCAGCCCAACTACTAGCGGGGGCCCTGAGCAGTACTTC. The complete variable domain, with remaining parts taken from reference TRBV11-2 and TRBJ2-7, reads EAGVAQSPRYKIIEKRQSVAFWCNPISGHATLYWYQQILGQGPKLLIQFQNNGVVDDSQLPKDRFSAERLKGVDSTLKIQPAKLEDSAVYLCASSPTTSGGPEQYFGPGTRLTVT.

DNA for the CDR3: TGTGCCAGCAGCCAAAACCCCCCTTCGACGACAGCGAAAGAGACCCAGTACTTC. It encodes CASSQNPPSTTAKETQYF. The J gene is TRBJ2-5, the V gene TRBV4-2; perhaps TRBD1 as D (5 bases). V lost 2 bases, J lost 3 bases, and 22 bases lay in between. CDR3 length: 18 residues. CDR1 and CDR2 from the germline V gene are LGHNA and YNFKEQ.

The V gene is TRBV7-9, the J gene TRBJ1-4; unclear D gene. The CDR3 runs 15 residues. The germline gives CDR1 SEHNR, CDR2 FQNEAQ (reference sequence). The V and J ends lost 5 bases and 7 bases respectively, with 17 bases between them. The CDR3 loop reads CASSPSAAPTEKLFF. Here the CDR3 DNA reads TGTGCCAGCAGCCCGAGCGCGGCCCCTACTGAAAAACTGTTTTTT.

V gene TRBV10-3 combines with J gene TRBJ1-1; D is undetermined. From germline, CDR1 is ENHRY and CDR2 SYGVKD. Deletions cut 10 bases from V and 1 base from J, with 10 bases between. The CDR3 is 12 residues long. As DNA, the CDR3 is TGTGCCACCGGGAGGCGGAACACTGAAGCTTTCTTT. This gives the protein CATGRRNTEAFF.

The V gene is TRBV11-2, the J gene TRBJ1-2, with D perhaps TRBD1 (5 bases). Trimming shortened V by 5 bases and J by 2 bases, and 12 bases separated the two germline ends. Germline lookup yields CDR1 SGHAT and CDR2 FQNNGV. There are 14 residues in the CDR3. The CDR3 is CASSKSGDNYGYTF. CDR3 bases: TGTGCCAGCAGCAAAAGCGGGGACAACTATGGCTACACCTTC.